These 27 T cell receptor beta chains share one sample of origin, sequenced in a study of vaccination and CD4 T cells after COVID-19. Treatment given: approximately 9-day PBMC culture with coronavirus spike peptide pools or control peptides (ViraFEST assay). Sequenced with the Oncomine TCR Beta short-read assay was DNA taken from cultured CD4+ T cells. From the PCR reads, TCRdb called clonotypes with MiXCR, one entry per CDR3 protein. The repertoire consists of 20,000 to 25,000 distinct CDR3 sequences, with roughly three fifths occurring once and the leading ten covering about an eighth. Which antigens these TCRs recognize remains unknown. The source material was CD4+ T cells from blood, cultured in vitro, sampled after SARS-CoV-2 vaccination. The receptors were sampled from a human donor who received a COVID-19 vaccine.

Remarks on this clonotype: A far larger clone differs by one base, so this is likely a read error. This sequence joins TRBV20-1 and TRBJ2-7; D is unclear. The J call may be faulty, since TRBJ2-5 better matches the DNA end. The CDR3 covers 15 residues. Germline V CDR1 and CDR2: DFQATT, SNEGSKA (reference sequence). The CDR3 region is CSARDLKDDEWTQYF. The DNA for the CDR3 is TGCAGTGCTAGAGATCTAAAGGACGACGAGTGGACCCAGTACTTC.

The chain recombines TRBV7-8 with TRBJ1-6; 7 bases map to TRBD1. The J segment lost 7 bases and the V segment lost 4 bases, leaving 16 bases of the junction unmatched. Germline V gene data show CDR1 as SGHVS and CDR2 as FQNEAQ. The CDR3 has 18 amino acids. The CDR3 nucleotides are TGTGCCAGCAGCTCCCGCGACGCTGGACAGGCCGGGAATTCACCCCTCCACTTT. Its protein product is CASSSRDAGQAGNSPLHF.

Here the CDR3 DNA reads TGTGCCAGCAGTTTAGGGGCAGGGGGACATCGAGGCTACACCTTC. Encoded protein: CASSLGAGGHRGYTF. J is TRBJ1-2 and V is TRBV12-3 or TRBV12-4; 7 bases align to TRBD1. The CDR3 is 15 residues long. Unmatched junction bases numbered 10, after V lost 1 base and J lost 8 bases.

This rearrangement joins TRBV21-1 to TRBJ2-5. TRBV21-1 is described as a pseudogene. CDR3 length: 13 residues. As DNA, the CDR3 is TGTGCCAGCAAAAATCGACTTCCTGGTGGCCAGTACTTC. Its protein is CASKNRLPGGQYF.

The chain has TRBV6-1 and TRBJ2-7, with D uncertain. The CDR3 totals 14 residues. In germline, CDR1 is MNHNS, CDR2 SASEGT. Between the trimmed V and J ends, which lost 4 bases and 2 bases, there was a span of 12 bases. The CDR3 spells CASSVGLQAYEQYF. The CDR3 bases are TGTGCCAGCAGTGTGGGCCTGCAAGCCTACGAGCAGTACTTC.

This clonotype was counted once. The chain has TRBV30 and TRBJ2-2, with 8 bases aligning to TRBD2. This CDR3 is built from 15 residues. Per germline, CDR1 GTSNPN and CDR2 SVGIG (reference sequence). J was trimmed by 0 bases and V by 3 bases; bases with no gene match: 3. The CDR3 loop reads CAWRVRGANTGELFF. The DNA of the CDR3 is TGTGCCTGGAGGGTGCGGGGGGCGAACACCGGGGAGCTGTTTTTT.

The genes are TRBV11-3 and TRBJ1-2; a weak D match, TRBD1 (5 bases). In germline, CDR1 is SGHNT, CDR2 YENEEA. V was shortened by 1 base and J by 2 bases, with 8 bases between the two germline ends. The CDR3 contains 14 residues. The CDR3, as DNA: TGTGCCAGCAGCTTAGGACAGTCAAACTATGGCTACACCTTC. Encoded protein: CASSLGQSNYGYTF. Looking up the rest from reference TRBV11-3 and TRBJ1-2 gives the full variable domain: EAGVVQSPRYKIIEKKQPVAFWCNPISGHNTLYWYLQNLGQGPELLIRYENEEAVDDSQLPKDRFSAERLKGVDSTLKIQPAELGDSAVYLCASSLGQSNYGYTFGSGTRLTVV.

The CDR3 protein is CASSKRQGTRTEAFF. The DNA for the CDR3 is TGCGCCAGCAGCAAAAGACAGGGGACGAGGACTGAAGCTTTCTTT. This chain connects TRBV5-1 to TRBJ1-1, with TRBD1 matching 8 bases. This CDR3 comprises 15 residues. CDR1 is SGHRS, CDR2 YFSETQ, per germline. J was trimmed by 5 bases and V by 4 bases; bases with no gene match: 10. Using reference TRBV5-1 and TRBJ1-1 for the parts outside the CDR3, the full variable domain is KAGVTQTPRYLIKTRGQQVTLSCSPISGHRSVSWYQQTPGQGLQFLFEYFSETQRNKGNFPGRFSGRQFSNSRSEMNVSTLELGDSALYLCASSKRQGTRTEAFFGQGTRLTVV.

This chain uses TRBV30 with TRBJ1-1; a possible D gene is TRBD1 (5 bases). CDR1 is GTSNPN and CDR2 is SVGIG in the germline V gene (reference sequence). The CDR3 contains 16 residues. V shed 8 bases and J shed 1 base, with 23 bases lying between them. The DNA of the CDR3 is TGTGCCGGGTCGCAGGGCAGGGAGGAGGCGAACACTGAAGCTTTCTTT. Protein product: CAGSQGREEANTEAFF.

In this sample, this clonotype turned up once. For the CDR3, the DNA is TGTGCCAAGGCTACTTGGCAGTCCACTGAAGCTTTCTTT. It specifies CAKATWQSTEAFF. J is TRBJ1-1 and V is TRBV5-3; D is unresolved. TRBV5-3 is sorted into the ORF group, with uncertain function. Deletions cut 9 bases from V and 4 bases from J, with 16 bases between. This CDR3 has 13 residues.

The J gene is TRBJ2-1, the V gene TRBV30, with a weak D call TRBD1 (6 bases). CDR1 and CDR2 (germline): GTSNPN, SVGIG (reference sequence). The CDR3 consists of 13 residues. Trimming shortened V by 4 bases and J by 3 bases, and 10 bases separated the two germline ends. The CDR3 DNA reads as TGTGCCTGGACCGGGACAAGCTACAATGAGCAGTTCTTC. This sequence encodes CAWTGTSYNEQFF.

The chain carries TRBV5-4 and TRBJ1-3; D remains ambiguous. Germline CDR1 SGHNT, CDR2 YYREEE (reference sequence). This CDR3 region has 14 residues. V lost 10 bases to trimming and J lost 0 bases, with 14 bases between them. In DNA, the CDR3 is TGTGCCGGCGGCGGGCCCCCCTCTGGAAACACCATATATTTT. Translating it yields CAGGGPPSGNTIYF.

The chain joins TRBV2 to TRBJ2-7; D gene ambiguous. The ends were cut back, 7 bases at V and 2 bases at J, with 15 bases in the middle. This CDR3 has 14 residues. Germline V gene lookup returns CDR1 SNHLY and CDR2 FYNNEI. The CDR3 nucleotides read TGTGCCAGCACGATACGACACCGAGCCTACGAGCAGTACTTC. As protein: CASTIRHRAYEQYF.

The rearrangement links TRBV14 to TRBJ2-1, with 11 bases that match TRBD2. The CDR3 consists of 17 residues. Trimming at V came to 3 bases and at J to 8 bases, leaving 12 bases not matched to a gene. From germline, CDR1 is SGHDN and CDR2 FVKESK. The CDR3 nucleotides read TGTGCCAGCAGCCATCCTCGGCTAGCGGGGGGTGGCGATGAGCAGTTCTTC. It yields the protein CASSHPRLAGGGDEQFF. The full variable domain, its missing parts supplied by reference TRBV14 and TRBJ2-1, is EAGVTQFPSHSVIEKGQTVTLRCDPISGHDNLYWYRRVMGKEIKFLLHFVKESKQDESGMPNNRFLAERTGGTYSTLKVQPAELEDSGVYFCASSHPRLAGGGDEQFFGPGTRLTVL.

This sequence joins TRBV12-3 or TRBV12-4 and TRBJ1-1; a possible D gene is TRBD1 (6 bases). The V end was cut by 3 bases, the J end by 9 bases, with 11 bases between. The CDR3 totals 12 residues. The DNA for the CDR3 is TGTGCCAGCAGTTTGGCAGGACAGAAAGCTTTCTTT. Translation gives CASSLAGQKAFF.

The CDR3 region is CASSEVRLPGNQPQHF. In nucleotides, the CDR3 is TGTGCCAGCAGTGAAGTTCGCCTCCCGGGGAATCAGCCCCAGCATTTT. The chain has TRBV2 and TRBJ1-5, with unresolved D. The V and J ends lost 1 base and 4 bases respectively, with 14 bases between them. The CDR3 contains 16 residues. The germline V gene encodes CDR1 SNHLY and CDR2 FYNNEI.

The rearrangement links TRBV7-8 to TRBJ1-6, with D tentatively TRBD1 (5 bases). V gave up 5 bases and J gave up 0 bases, with 14 bases separating them. Per the germline V gene, CDR1 is SGHVS and CDR2 is FQNEAQ. This CDR3 has 17 amino acids. The CDR3 protein is CASSRRGDGSYNSPLHF. As DNA, the CDR3 is TGTGCCAGCAGCCGACGGGGGGACGGCTCCTATAATTCACCCCTCCACTTT.

This clonotype was recorded a few times. V and J are TRBV25-1 and TRBJ2-7; 7 nucleotides agree with TRBD1. The V and J ends lost 4 bases and 2 bases, in that order; junction bases with no gene match: 5. The germline V gene has CDR1 MGHDK and CDR2 SYGVNS. This CDR3 is built from 14 residues. The CDR3 reads CASSANRGPYEQYF. The CDR3 DNA reads TGTGCCAGCAGTGCAAACAGGGGACCCTACGAGCAGTACTTC.

CDR3 nucleotide sequence: TGTGCCAGCAGACCCCAGGGGGCGGACTATGGCTACACCTTC. Its translation: CASRPQGADYGYTF. The genes are TRBV12-3 or TRBV12-4 and TRBJ1-2; 8 bases fit TRBD1. The CDR3 is made up of 14 amino acids. Trimming at V came to 6 bases and at J to 3 bases, leaving 6 bases not matched to a gene.

CDR3 sequence: CASSMIEGQGQGEQFF. DNA of the CDR3: TGTGCCAGTAGTATGATTGAGGGACAGGGGCAGGGTGAGCAGTTCTTC. The chain has TRBV19 and TRBJ2-1; 10 positions agree with TRBD1. The CDR3 sequence is 16 residues long. V was pared by 3 bases and J by 9 bases, with 11 bases of the junction left unmatched. From germline, CDR1 is LNHDA and CDR2 SQIVND (reference sequence).

This chain uses TRBV20-1 with TRBJ2-7; 11 nucleotides match TRBD2. Germline trimming cut 6 bases from V and 4 bases from J; bases unmatched to any gene: 11. This CDR3 region has 15 residues. Germline V gives CDR1 DFQATT, CDR2 SNEGSKA (reference sequence). The DNA of the CDR3 is TGCAGTGCGCGAGACGTGGGGACTAGCGGATACGAGCAGTACTTC. This codes for CSARDVGTSGYEQYF.

This clonotype turned up a few times. The chain recombines TRBV2 with TRBJ2-5, with a tentative D call TRBD2 (6 bases). There are 15 residues in the CDR3. The ends were cut back, 6 bases at V and 5 bases at J, with 19 bases in the middle. CDR1 is SNHLY and CDR2 is FYNNEI in the germline V gene. CDR3 in amino acids: CASSPVGDRGETQYF. CDR3 DNA: TGTGCCAGCAGCCCCGTGGGGGACCGGGGGGAGACCCAGTACTTC.

This chain's CDR3 is CASTKAGLAGPLRETQYF. CDR3 nucleotides: TGTGCCAGCACCAAGGCCGGCCTAGCGGGGCCCTTGAGGGAGACCCAGTACTTC. V usage is TRBV6-2 or TRBV6-3 and J usage is TRBJ2-5, with TRBD2 identical over 9 bases. The CDR3 spans 18 residues. V was pared by 7 bases and J by 5 bases, with 20 bases of the junction left unmatched. Germline-derived CDR1 and CDR2 are MNHEY and SVGEGT.

This clonotype has only a few counts. The chain carries TRBV7-6 and TRBJ2-5; TRBD2 matches 7 bases. Germline CDR1 SGHVS, CDR2 FNYEAQ. J gave up 4 bases and V 5 bases, and 7 bases lay outside the gene matches. The CDR3 consists of 14 residues. This CDR3 reads CASSLPSGGETQYF. CDR3 nucleotides: TGTGCCAGCAGCCTTCCTAGCGGAGGAGAGACCCAGTACTTC.

This clonotype was recorded once. The J gene is TRBJ2-5, the V gene TRBV2; no firm D call. There are 11 residues in the CDR3. From germline, CDR1 is SNHLY and CDR2 FYNNEI. Trimming stripped 1 base from V and 3 bases from J, with 0 bases between. CDR3 sequence (DNA): TGTGCCAGCAGTGAAGAAGAGACCCAGTACTTC. This sequence encodes CASSEEETQYF.

This clonotype was detected a few times. The chain carries TRBV19 and TRBJ1-1; 7 nucleotides agree with TRBD1. V was clipped by 5 bases and J by 4 bases; unmatched bases: 16. This CDR3 has 17 residues. Germline V gives CDR1 LNHDA, CDR2 SQIVND (reference sequence). CDR3 protein: CASSSSTGWRVTTEAFF. In DNA form, the CDR3 reads TGTGCCAGTAGTTCCTCGACAGGGTGGAGAGTTACCACTGAAGCTTTCTTT.

This clonotype was detected once. The chain employs TRBV12-3 or TRBV12-4 and TRBJ1-1; 7 bases line up with TRBD1. With V trimmed by 2 bases and J by 7 bases, 4 bases remained unmatched. The CDR3 consists of 13 residues. CDR3 region: CASSLKGTVEAFF. The CDR3 DNA reads as TGTGCCAGCAGTTTAAAGGGGACAGTTGAAGCTTTCTTT.